Listed here are 2 T cell receptor beta chains from one sample, sequenced in a study of monozygotic twins with inflammatory bowel disease. TCRdb reworked the 5' RACE reads into one entry per CDR3 protein, no DNA. This sample's table reports around 400,000 distinct CDR3 sequences. Sequencing used blood. These receptors originate from a human donor with ulcerative colitis or Crohn's disease, or a healthy co-twin of an affected twin (not recorded which).

The V gene is TRBV30, the J gene TRBJ1-1. The CDR3 covers 11 residues. Germline V gene data show CDR1 as GTSNPN and CDR2 as SVGIG (reference sequence). CDR3 protein: CAWSALSEAFF.

Here the CDR3 reads CASSLGALQGVNTQYF. This chain joins TRBV11-3 and TRBJ2-3; TCRdb returns TRBD1, unconfirmable since there is no DNA. The CDR3 sequence is 16 residues long. Germline loops: CDR1 SGHNT, CDR2 YENEEA.